The 2 T cell receptor beta chains below all came from one sample that was sequenced in a study of T cells after yellow fever vaccination. TCRdb re-called the 5' RACE reads through MiXCR, storing one row per CDR3 protein. The sample records some 320,000 distinct CDR3 sequences, about 8.7% being singletons. The sample was PBMCs, taken on the day of the first yellow fever vaccination. These TCRs come from a man younger than 35 who received the YFV17D yellow fever vaccine.

V and J are TRBV4-1 and TRBJ1-1, with 9 bases lining up with TRBD1. This CDR3 comprises 17 residues. Looked up from germline, CDR1 is MGHRA and CDR2 is YSYEKL. V shed 6 bases and J 0 bases; nucleotides not matched to a gene: 11. The CDR3 loop reads CASSQTGGTMMNTEAFF. The CDR3 DNA reads TGCGCCAGCAGTCAAACAGGGGGCACCATGATGAACACTGAAGCTTTCTTT.

This clonotype has at least ten counts. J is TRBJ2-1 and V is TRBV6-5; the match to TRBD1 covers 9 bases. V was clipped by 7 bases and J by 14 bases; unmatched bases: 9. The CDR3 extends over 12 amino acids. CDR1 MNHEY and CDR2 SVGAGI come from the germline V gene. CDR3 nucleotide sequence: TGTGCCAGCAACAAAGACAGGGGGTACGAGTTCTTC. Protein: CASNKDRGYEFF.